The text below deals with one TCR beta chain. Authors' data handling: In papillary thyroid cancer, a distant-metastasis classifier was built using CDR3 differences across clinicopathological groups. MiXCR reprocessed the PCR reads for TCRdb. None of the V and J calls come from the authors' own analysis; TCRdb made them. Here the sample spans about 48,000 clones, approximately 20% being singletons. The data derive from a study of metastatic and nonmetastatic thyroid tumors. No treatment of any kind had been given to any patient before thyroid surgery. There are 14 residues in the CDR3. Germline V gene data show CDR1 as LGHDT and CDR2 as YNNKEL (reference sequence). J gave up 5 bases and V 4 bases, and 4 bases lay outside the gene matches.

Sequenced material: blood. The source of this sequence is a male donor with papillary thyroid cancer or a benign thyroid nodule (not recorded which). Some clones in this sample may be carry-over from other donors' samples. V usage is TRBV3-1 and J usage is TRBJ1-5, with 8 nucleotides matching TRBD1. CDR3 DNA: TGTGCCAGCAGCCGCGACAGGGGTGATCAGCCCCAGCATTTT. It encodes CASSRDRGDQPQHF. Based on the CDR3 plus reference TRBV3-1 and TRBJ1-5, the full variable domain is DTAVSQTPKYLVTQMGNDKSIKCEQNLGHDTMYWYKQDSKKFLKIMFSYNNKELIINETVPNRFSPKSPDKAHLNLHINSLELGDSAVYFCASSRDRGDQPQHFGDGTRLSIL.